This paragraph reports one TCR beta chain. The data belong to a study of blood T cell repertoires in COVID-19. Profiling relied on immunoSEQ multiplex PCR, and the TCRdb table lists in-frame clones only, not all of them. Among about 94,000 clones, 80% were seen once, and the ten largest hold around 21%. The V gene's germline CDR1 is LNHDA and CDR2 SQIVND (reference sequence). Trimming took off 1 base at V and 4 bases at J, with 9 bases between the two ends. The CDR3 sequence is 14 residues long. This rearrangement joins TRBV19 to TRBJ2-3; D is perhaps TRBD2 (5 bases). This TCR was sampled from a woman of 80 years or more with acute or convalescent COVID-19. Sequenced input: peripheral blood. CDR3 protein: CASSIGGPSDTQYF. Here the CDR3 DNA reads TGTGCCAGTAGTATAGGAGGGCCTTCAGATACGCAGTATTTT.